The 24 T cell receptor beta chains below come from one sample, sequenced in a study of cytomegalovirus exposure and HLA in healthy donors (dated by TCRdb to between 2016 and 2019). The library was obtained by the immunoSEQ multiplex PCR assay. For the multiplex PCR, a mixture combining 60 forward primers for TCR Vbeta segments and 13 reverse primers for TCR Jbeta segments was used. Not all clones reach the TCRdb copy of this immuneACCESS table, which keeps in-frame sequences only. Checked studies attribute under half of the gap to unresolved V genes and leave the rest unexplained. This sample is represented by some 70,000 clones; approximately 78% of them were singletons. The ten largest clones capture around 7.4% of the sample. The sample consisted of PBMCs. These receptor sequences come from a man aged 18 to 35 in good health and CMV-seropositive.

The genes are TRBV10-2 and TRBJ2-7, with a weak D call TRBD1 (6 bases). The CDR3 covers 17 residues. Trimming took off 0 bases at V and 0 bases at J, with 15 bases between the two ends. Per germline, CDR1 WSHSY and CDR2 SAAADI. The CDR3 is CASSESTGSPASYEQYF. CDR3 coding DNA: TGCGCCAGCAGTGAGTCAACAGGGAGTCCCGCCTCCTACGAGCAGTACTTC.

The sample holds one count of this clone. The rearrangement links TRBV18 to TRBJ1-1; maybe TRBD1 (6 bases). Trimming took off 2 bases at V and 1 base at J, with 8 bases between the two ends. Germline V lookup: CDR1 KGHSH, CDR2 LQKENI. This CDR3 spans 14 amino acids. The chain's CDR3 is CASSPEQGNTEAFF. The CDR3 DNA sequence: TGTGCCAGCTCACCAGAACAGGGGAACACTGAAGCTTTCTTT.

The chain recombines TRBV25-1 with TRBJ1-1; D may be TRBD1 (5 bases). The CDR3 covers 12 residues. Trimming pared 9 bases from V and 5 bases from J, leaving 13 bases between. Germline V gene data show CDR1 as MGHDK and CDR2 as SYGVNS. CDR3 sequence (DNA): TGTGCCAGTACAGGTATATTTACTGAAGCTTTCTTT. The encoded protein is CASTGIFTEAFF. Based on the CDR3 plus reference TRBV25-1 and TRBJ1-1, the full variable domain is EADIYQTPRYLVIGTGKKITLECSQTMGHDKMYWYQQDPGMELHLIHYSYGVNSTEKGDLSSESTVSRIRTEHFPLTLESARPSHTSQYLCASTGIFTEAFFGQGTRLTVV.

This clone was observed a single time. This chain uses TRBV5-6 with TRBJ2-7, with D possibly matching TRBD1 (6 bases). Germline loops: CDR1 SGHDT, CDR2 YYEEEE. V was trimmed by 5 bases and J by 5 bases, leaving 20 bases between them. The CDR3 covers 15 residues. The DNA for the CDR3 is TGTGCCAGCAGTCACCTGAAAGGGGGAGTGAACGAGCAGTACTTC. This translates into CASSHLKGGVNEQYF.

V and J are TRBV30 and TRBJ1-6; D is perhaps TRBD1 (6 bases). CDR3 length equals 14 residues. CDR1 is GTSNPN and CDR2 is SVGIG in the germline V gene (reference sequence). The V end lost 1 base, the J end lost 8 bases, and 12 bases lay between the germline ends. CDR3: CAWSGAGGDSPLHF. CDR3 DNA sequence: TGTGCCTGGAGTGGTGCGGGGGGCGATTCACCCCTCCACTTT. Together with reference TRBV30 and TRBJ1-6, the CDR3 gives the full variable domain: SQTIHQWPATLVQPVGSPLSLECTVEGTSNPNLYWYRQAAGRGLQLLFYSVGIGQISSEVPQNLSASRPQDRQFILSSKKLLLSDSGFYLCAWSGAGGDSPLHFGNGTRLTVT.

The V call is TRBV25-1, the J call TRBJ1-4; unclear D gene. Between the trimmed V and J ends, which lost 4 bases and 4 bases, there was a span of 7 bases. The CDR3 sequence is 13 residues long. Looked up from germline, CDR1 is MGHDK and CDR2 is SYGVNS. Written as DNA, the CDR3 is TGTGCCAGCAGTGGGCCAGATAATGAAAAACTGTTTTTT. It is translated as CASSGPDNEKLFF.

This clone was picked up one time. The J gene is TRBJ2-5, the V gene TRBV7-6, with 13 bases fitting TRBD2. J lost 6 bases, V lost 5 bases, and 9 bases had no gene match. Looked up from germline, CDR1 is SGHVS and CDR2 is FNYEAQ. The CDR3 runs to 16 residues. This chain's CDR3 is CASSTGLAGALKTQYF. CDR3 DNA sequence: TGTGCCAGCAGCACCGGACTAGCGGGGGCCCTGAAGACCCAGTACTTC.

The table lists this clone with a count of one. The chain couples TRBV14 to TRBJ1-1, with no clear D. The CDR3 totals 14 residues. V lost 3 bases to trimming and J lost 0 bases, with 8 bases between them. CDR1 is SGHDN and CDR2 is FVKESK in the germline V gene. The CDR3 loop is CASSHGLLNTEAFF. Written as DNA, the CDR3 is TGTGCCAGCAGCCACGGACTTTTGAACACTGAAGCTTTCTTT. The full variable domain, completed using reference TRBV14 and TRBJ1-1, is EAGVTQFPSHSVIEKGQTVTLRCDPISGHDNLYWYRRVMGKEIKFLLHFVKESKQDESGMPNNRFLAERTGGTYSTLKVQPAELEDSGVYFCASSHGLLNTEAFFGQGTRLTVV.

A few counts support this clone. The chain recombines TRBV6-5 with TRBJ1-2, with D tentatively TRBD1 (5 bases). Germline CDR1 MNHEY, CDR2 SVGAGI. The CDR3 loop spans 12 amino acids. The ends were cut back, 5 bases at V and 6 bases at J, with 10 bases in the middle. CDR3 region: CASSPWGDGYTF. The CDR3 nucleotides are TGTGCCAGCAGTCCATGGGGGGATGGCTACACCTTC.

CDR3 in amino acids: CATRRENTEAFF. In nucleotides, the CDR3 is TGTGCCACCCGACGGGAGAACACTGAAGCTTTCTTT. This rearrangement joins TRBV25-1 to TRBJ1-1; D remains ambiguous. Germline V gene data show CDR1 as MGHDK and CDR2 as SYGVNS. Trimming pared 10 bases from V and 1 base from J, leaving 10 bases between. This CDR3 spans 12 amino acids.

This clone was seen only once. This sequence joins TRBV20-1 and TRBJ1-1, with TRBD1 matching 9 bases. From germline, CDR1 is DFQATT and CDR2 SNEGSKA (reference sequence). The CDR3 sequence is 11 residues long. The CDR3 reads CSATGGTEAFF. The CDR3, as DNA: TGCAGCGCGACAGGGGGCACTGAAGCTTTCTTT.

The chain joins TRBV9 to TRBJ2-5; D might be TRBD2 (6 bases). The CDR3 contains 15 residues. Trimming removed 3 bases from V and 5 bases from J, with 17 bases in between. The germline gives CDR1 SGDLS, CDR2 YYNGEE. The CDR3 loop reads CASSEGSGQGETQYF. For the CDR3, the DNA is TGTGCCAGCAGCGAGGGTAGCGGCCAAGGGGAGACCCAGTACTTC.

This clone was seen only once. The chain carries TRBV5-4 and TRBJ2-7; the match to TRBD2 covers 7 bases. Trimming took 4 bases from V and 3 from J; bases not matched to a gene: 7. Germline lookup yields CDR1 SGHNT and CDR2 YYREEE (reference sequence). CDR3 length: 14 residues. The CDR3, as DNA: TGTGCCAGCAGCGCCCCCGGGGGGAACTACGAGCAGTACTTC. Its protein product is CASSAPGGNYEQYF.

A single count supports this clone. The genes are TRBV13 and TRBJ1-5, with unresolved D. Germline V CDR1 and CDR2: PRHDT, FYEKMQ (reference sequence). CDR3 length: 12 amino acids. V dropped 3 bases and J dropped 4 bases, with 4 bases sitting between them. CDR3 loop: CASSLANQPQHF. CDR3 sequence (DNA): TGTGCCAGCAGCTTGGCTAATCAGCCCCAGCATTTT.

In its sample, this clone was seen once. The chain has TRBV2 and TRBJ2-5, with 9 bases that match TRBD1. CDR1 and CDR2 (germline): SNHLY, FYNNEI. This CDR3 comprises 16 residues. V lost 6 bases, J lost 5 bases, and 13 bases stayed unmatched. Written as DNA, the CDR3 is TGTGCCAGCAGACCGGGACAGGGCGGCGGGGGCGAGACCCAGTACTTC. This encodes CASRPGQGGGGETQYF.

J is TRBJ2-7 and V is TRBV5-1; no clear D gene. The CDR3 totals 14 residues. CDR1 is SGHRS, CDR2 YFSETQ, per germline. V lost 0 bases to trimming and J lost 2 bases, with 9 bases between them. The CDR3 loop is CASSLDYPTYEQYF. The CDR3 DNA follows: TGCGCCAGCAGCTTGGACTATCCTACCTACGAGCAGTACTTC.

At least ten counts were recorded for this clone. V gene TRBV6-1 combines with J gene TRBJ2-7; D might be TRBD2 (6 bases). V was cut by 5 bases and J by 3 bases, with 17 bases left in between. Looked up from germline, CDR1 is MNHNS and CDR2 is SASEGT. This CDR3 contains 15 residues. Here the CDR3 reads CASSPRRDGLYEQYF. CDR3 nucleotide sequence: TGTGCCAGCAGTCCGCGGAGGGACGGACTCTACGAGCAGTACTTC.

V usage is TRBV6-5 and J usage is TRBJ1-1; possibly TRBD1 for D (5 bases). The CDR3 loop spans 15 amino acids. V dropped 4 bases and J dropped 5 bases, with 17 bases sitting between them. The V gene's germline CDR1 is MNHEY and CDR2 SVGAGI. CDR3 sequence: CASSSPAGGRTEAFF. CDR3 coding DNA: TGTGCCAGCAGTTCCCCCGCGGGGGGTAGGACTGAAGCTTTCTTT.

This sequence joins TRBV5-1 and TRBJ1-1; 7 nucleotides match TRBD1. Trimming at V came to 4 bases and at J to 0 bases, leaving 9 bases not matched to a gene. The germline V gene encodes CDR1 SGHRS and CDR2 YFSETQ. This CDR3 is 16 amino acids long. The chain's CDR3 is CASSGDSPSMNTEAFF. CDR3 coding DNA: TGCGCCAGCAGCGGGGACAGCCCCTCAATGAACACTGAAGCTTTCTTT.

V and J are TRBV6-5 and TRBJ1-2, with unresolved D. The ends were cut back, 3 bases at V and 2 bases at J, with 7 bases in the middle. Germline lookup yields CDR1 MNHEY and CDR2 SVGAGI. The length of the CDR3 is 13 residues. The chain's CDR3 is CASSYKQNYGYTF. The CDR3 DNA reads as TGTGCCAGCAGTTATAAACAGAACTATGGCTACACCTTC.

As concerns this clone: This CDR3 is missing its conserved last phenylalanine or tryptophan, likely due to a read error. The genes are TRBV10-3 and TRBJ1-1; 8 positions match TRBD1. The CDR3 has 15 residues. Germline CDR1 reads ENHRY; CDR2 reads SYGVKD. V was clipped by 2 bases and J by 3 bases; unmatched bases: 5. The CDR3 reads CAISETQTGDTEAFS. Written as DNA, the CDR3 is TGTGCCATCAGTGAGACCCAGACAGGGGACACTGAAGCTTTCTCT.

The chain uses TRBV2 and TRBJ2-3; TRBD2 is a possible D gene (5 bases). Germline CDR1 and CDR2: SNHLY and FYNNEI. V was shortened by 10 bases and J by 4 bases, with 18 bases between the two germline ends. The CDR3 spans 14 residues. CDR3 bases: TGTGCCATGTTTAGAGGGTTTGGTGCAGATACGCAGTATTTT. Its protein is CAMFRGFGADTQYF.

The table lists this clone with a count of one. The rearrangement uses TRBV5-1 and TRBJ2-1; 7 bases agree with TRBD2. In germline, CDR1 is SGHRS, CDR2 YFSETQ. V shed 0 bases and J 0 bases; nucleotides not matched to a gene: 3. The CDR3 sequence is 16 residues long. CDR3 in amino acids: CASSLVAGSSYNEQFF. CDR3 DNA sequence: TGCGCCAGCAGCTTGGTAGCGGGCAGCTCCTACAATGAGCAGTTCTTC.

In its sample, this clone was seen a few times. The rearrangement links TRBV30 to TRBJ1-1, with D possibly matching TRBD1 (6 bases). The V gene's germline CDR1 is GTSNPN and CDR2 SVGIG (reference sequence). The V end was cut by 7 bases, the J end by 1 base, with 16 bases between. CDR3 length: 14 residues. The CDR3 DNA sequence: TGTGCCTCATCCACAGGGTCGGGGAACACTGAAGCTTTCTTT. It yields the protein CASSTGSGNTEAFF.